This TCR beta chain is from a study of T cells after yellow fever vaccination. Study-wide points: The secondary response peaked faster, at day 5 versus 15, but was weaker. Clones that expanded after primary vaccination mostly reappeared after the booster (just under 98% CD4, 75% to 90% CD8).

As concerns this clonotype: The antigen is not known.

TCRdb redid the calling of the 5' RACE reads with MiXCR, one entry per CDR3 protein. The sample shows 500,000 to 650,000 distinct CDR3 sequences, roughly 12% of them seen only once. The CDR3 sequence is 13 residues long. The V end lost 8 bases, the J end lost 2 bases, and 11 bases lay between the germline ends. The V and J genes are TRBV12-3 or TRBV12-4 and TRBJ2-3; D call uncertain. The sequence derives from a man aged 25-40 years who received the YFV17D yellow fever vaccine. The sample was PBMCs, taken on the day of the yellow fever booster vaccination. Written as DNA, the CDR3 is TGTGCCAGCGGCGGTTCCTCCACAGATACGCAGTATTTT. Translating it yields CASGGSSTDTQYF.